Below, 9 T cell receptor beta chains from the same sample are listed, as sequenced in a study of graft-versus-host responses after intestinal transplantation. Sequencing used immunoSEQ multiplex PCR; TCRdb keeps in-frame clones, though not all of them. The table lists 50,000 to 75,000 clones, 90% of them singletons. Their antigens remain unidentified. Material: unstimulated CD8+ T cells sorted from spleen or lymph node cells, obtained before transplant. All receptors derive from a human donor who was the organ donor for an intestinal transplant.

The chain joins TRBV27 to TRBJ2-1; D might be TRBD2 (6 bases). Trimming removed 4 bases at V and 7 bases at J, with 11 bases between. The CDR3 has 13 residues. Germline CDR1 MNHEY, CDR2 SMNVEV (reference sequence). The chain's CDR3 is CASSYSGTNEQFF. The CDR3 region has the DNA TGTGCCAGCAGTTATAGCGGCACTAATGAGCAGTTCTTC.

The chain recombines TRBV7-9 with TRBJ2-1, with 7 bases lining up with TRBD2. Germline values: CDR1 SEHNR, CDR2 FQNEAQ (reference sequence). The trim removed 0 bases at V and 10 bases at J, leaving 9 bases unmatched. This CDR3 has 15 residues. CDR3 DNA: TGTGCCAGCAGCTTAGCAAGGACGTTGGGACTAGAGCAGTTCTTC. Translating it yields CASSLARTLGLEQFF.

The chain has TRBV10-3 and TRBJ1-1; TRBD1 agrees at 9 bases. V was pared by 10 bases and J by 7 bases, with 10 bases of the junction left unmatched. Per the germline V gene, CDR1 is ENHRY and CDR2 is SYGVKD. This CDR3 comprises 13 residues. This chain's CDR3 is CATGTGLIGEAFF. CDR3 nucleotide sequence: TGTGCCACCGGGACAGGGCTCATAGGTGAAGCTTTCTTT.

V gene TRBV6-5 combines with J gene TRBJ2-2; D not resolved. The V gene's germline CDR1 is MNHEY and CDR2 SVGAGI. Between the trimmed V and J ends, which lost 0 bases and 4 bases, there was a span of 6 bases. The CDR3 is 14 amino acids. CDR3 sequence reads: CASSYSPVTGELFF. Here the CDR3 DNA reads TGTGCCAGCAGTTACTCTCCGGTCACCGGGGAGCTGTTTTTT.

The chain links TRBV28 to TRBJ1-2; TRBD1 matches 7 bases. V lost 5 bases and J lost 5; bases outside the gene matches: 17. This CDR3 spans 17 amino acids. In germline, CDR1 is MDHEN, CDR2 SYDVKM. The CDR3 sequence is CASSLPTTGDTDYGYTF. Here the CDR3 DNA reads TGTGCCAGCAGTCTTCCGACTACAGGGGATACTGATTATGGCTACACCTTC.

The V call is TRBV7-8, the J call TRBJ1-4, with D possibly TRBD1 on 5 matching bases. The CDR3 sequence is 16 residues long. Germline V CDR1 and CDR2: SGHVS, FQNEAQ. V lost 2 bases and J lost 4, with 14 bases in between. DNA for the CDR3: TGTGCCAGCAGCTTAAGGGCAGGGTTGGGTAATGAAAAACTGTTTTTT. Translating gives CASSLRAGLGNEKLFF.

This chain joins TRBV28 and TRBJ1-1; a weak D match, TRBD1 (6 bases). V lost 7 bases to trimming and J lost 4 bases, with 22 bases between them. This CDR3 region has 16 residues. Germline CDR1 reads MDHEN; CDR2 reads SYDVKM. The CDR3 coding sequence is TGTGCCAGCATTAACGTACAGGGTGTCTCGGGCACTGAAGCTTTCTTT. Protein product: CASINVQGVSGTEAFF.

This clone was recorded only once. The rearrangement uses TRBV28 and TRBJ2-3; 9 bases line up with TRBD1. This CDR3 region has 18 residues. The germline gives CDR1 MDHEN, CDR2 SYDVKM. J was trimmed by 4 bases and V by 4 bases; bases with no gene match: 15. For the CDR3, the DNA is TGTGCCAGCAGTTCCCTCCTGGACAGGGGTAGTCCCCCAGATACGCAGTATTTT. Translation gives CASSSLLDRGSPPDTQYF.

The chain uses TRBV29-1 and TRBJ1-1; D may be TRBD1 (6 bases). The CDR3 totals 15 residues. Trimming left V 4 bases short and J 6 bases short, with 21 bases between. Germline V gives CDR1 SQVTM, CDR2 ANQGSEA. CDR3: CSVGGLALKKAEAFF. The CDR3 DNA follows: TGCAGCGTTGGGGGGCTTGCCCTTAAAAAGGCTGAAGCTTTCTTT. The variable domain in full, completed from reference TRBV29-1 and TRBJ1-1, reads SAVISQKPSRDICQRGTSLTIQCQVDSQVTMMFWYRQQPGQSLTLIATANQGSEATYESGFVIDKFPISRPNLTFSTLTVSNMSPEDSSIYLCSVGGLALKKAEAFFGQGTRLTVV.